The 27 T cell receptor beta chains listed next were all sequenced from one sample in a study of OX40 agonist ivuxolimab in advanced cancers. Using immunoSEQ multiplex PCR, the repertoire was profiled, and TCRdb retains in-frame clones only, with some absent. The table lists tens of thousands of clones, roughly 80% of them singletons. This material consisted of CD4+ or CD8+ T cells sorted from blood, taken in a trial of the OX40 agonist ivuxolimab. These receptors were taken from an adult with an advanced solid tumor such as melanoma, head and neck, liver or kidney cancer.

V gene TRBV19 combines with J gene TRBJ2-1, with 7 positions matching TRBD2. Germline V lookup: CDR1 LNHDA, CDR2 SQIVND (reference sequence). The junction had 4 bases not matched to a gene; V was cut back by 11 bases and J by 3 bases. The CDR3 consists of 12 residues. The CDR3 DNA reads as TGTGCCGCTAGCGGAGACTACAATGAGCAGTTCTTC. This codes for CAASGDYNEQFF.

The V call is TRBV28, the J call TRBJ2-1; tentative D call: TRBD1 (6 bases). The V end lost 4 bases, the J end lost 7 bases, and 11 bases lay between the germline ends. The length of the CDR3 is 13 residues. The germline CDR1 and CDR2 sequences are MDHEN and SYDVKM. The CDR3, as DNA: TGTGCCAGCAGTTCTTCAGGGGTGAATGAGCAGTTCTTC. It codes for CASSSSGVNEQFF. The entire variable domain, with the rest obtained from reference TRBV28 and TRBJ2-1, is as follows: DVKVTQSSRYLVKRTGEKVFLECVQDMDHENMFWYRQDPGLGLRLIYFSYDVKMKEKGDIPEGYSVSREKKERFSLILESASTNQTSMYLCASSSSGVNEQFFGPGTRLTVL.

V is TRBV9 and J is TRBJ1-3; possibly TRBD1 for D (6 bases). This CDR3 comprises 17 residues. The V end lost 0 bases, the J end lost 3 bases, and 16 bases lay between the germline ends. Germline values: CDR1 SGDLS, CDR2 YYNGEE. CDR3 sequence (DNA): TGTGCCAGCAGCGTAGCTACAAGGGGGGGAGTTGGAAACACCATATATTTT. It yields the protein CASSVATRGGVGNTIYF.

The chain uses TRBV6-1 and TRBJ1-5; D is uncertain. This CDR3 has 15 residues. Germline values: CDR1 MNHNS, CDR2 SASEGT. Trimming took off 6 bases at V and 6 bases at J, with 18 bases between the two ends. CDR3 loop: CASSLESIMGQPQHF. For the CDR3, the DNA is TGTGCCAGCAGCCTTGAATCGATTATGGGTCAGCCCCAGCATTTT.

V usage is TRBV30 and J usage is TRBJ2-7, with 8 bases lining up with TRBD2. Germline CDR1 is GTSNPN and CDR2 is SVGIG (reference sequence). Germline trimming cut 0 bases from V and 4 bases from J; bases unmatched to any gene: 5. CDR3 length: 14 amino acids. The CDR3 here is CAWSVASGGYEQYF. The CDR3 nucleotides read TGTGCCTGGAGTGTAGCCAGCGGGGGTTACGAGCAGTACTTC.

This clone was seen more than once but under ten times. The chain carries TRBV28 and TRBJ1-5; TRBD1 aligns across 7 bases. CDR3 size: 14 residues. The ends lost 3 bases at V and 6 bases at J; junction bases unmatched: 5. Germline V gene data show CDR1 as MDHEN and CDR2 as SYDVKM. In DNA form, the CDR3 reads TGTGCCAGCAGTTTGGGCAGGGGGACTCAGCCCCAGCATTTT. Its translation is CASSLGRGTQPQHF.

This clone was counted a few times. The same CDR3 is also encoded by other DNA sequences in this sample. In nucleotides, the CDR3 is TGTGCCAGTAGTACCGATGGAGCCTACGAGCAGTACTTC. This sequence encodes CASSTDGAYEQYF. The rearrangement uses TRBV19 and TRBJ2-7; no firm D call. CDR1 LNHDA and CDR2 SQIVND come from the germline V gene (reference sequence). The CDR3 is 13 amino acids. Trimming took 4 bases from V and 2 from J, leaving 9 bases between them.

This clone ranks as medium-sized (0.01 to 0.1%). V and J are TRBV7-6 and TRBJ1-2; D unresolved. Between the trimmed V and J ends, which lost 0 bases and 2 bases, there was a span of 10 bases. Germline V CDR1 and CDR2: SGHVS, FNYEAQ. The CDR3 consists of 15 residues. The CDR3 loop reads CASSLAQEGNYGYTF. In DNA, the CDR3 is TGTGCCAGCAGCTTAGCGCAGGAGGGCAACTATGGCTACACCTTC. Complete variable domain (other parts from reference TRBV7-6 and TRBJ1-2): GAGVSQSPRYKVTKRGQDVALRCDPISGHVSLYWYRQALGQGPEFLTYFNYEAQQDKSGLPNDRFSAERPEGSISTLTIQRTEQRDSAMYRCASSLAQEGNYGYTFGSGTRLTVV.

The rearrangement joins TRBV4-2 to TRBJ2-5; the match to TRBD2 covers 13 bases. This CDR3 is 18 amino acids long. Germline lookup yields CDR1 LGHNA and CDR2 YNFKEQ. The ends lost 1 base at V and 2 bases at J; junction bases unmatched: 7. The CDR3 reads CASSQAEGLAGTQETQYF. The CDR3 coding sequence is TGTGCCAGCAGCCAAGCGGAGGGACTAGCGGGAACTCAAGAGACCCAGTACTTC.

CDR3 nucleotide sequence: TGTGCCAGCAGCTTGGGGATGAGCTCCTACAATGAGCAGTTCTTC. Translating gives CASSLGMSSYNEQFF. V is TRBV7-3 and J is TRBJ2-1; D not resolved. The ends were cut back, 3 bases at V and 0 bases at J, with 9 bases in the middle. Per germline, CDR1 SGHTA and CDR2 FQGTGA. The CDR3 runs to 15 residues.

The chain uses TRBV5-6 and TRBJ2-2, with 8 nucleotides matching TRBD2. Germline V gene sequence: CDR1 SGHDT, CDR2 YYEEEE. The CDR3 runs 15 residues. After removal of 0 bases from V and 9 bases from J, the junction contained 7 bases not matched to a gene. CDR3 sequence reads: CASSLGGLVARELFF. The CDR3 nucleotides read TGTGCCAGCAGCTTGGGGGGACTAGTTGCCAGGGAGCTGTTTTTT.

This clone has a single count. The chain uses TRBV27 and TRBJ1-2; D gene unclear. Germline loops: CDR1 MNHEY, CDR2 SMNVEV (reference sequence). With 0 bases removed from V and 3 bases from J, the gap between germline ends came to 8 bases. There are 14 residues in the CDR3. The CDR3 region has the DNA TGTGCCAGCAGTTTATCGTCTGATTACTATGGCTACACCTTC. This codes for CASSLSSDYYGYTF.

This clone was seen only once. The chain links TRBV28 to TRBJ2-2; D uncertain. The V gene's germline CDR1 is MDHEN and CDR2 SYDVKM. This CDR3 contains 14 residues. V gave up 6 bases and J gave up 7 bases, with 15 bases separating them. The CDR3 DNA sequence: TGTGCCAGCAGCCGCGGTAGTAGTTACGGGGAGCTGTTTTTT. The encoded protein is CASSRGSSYGELFF.

In nucleotides, the CDR3 is TGCGCCAGCAGCCCGACAGGGACGGGGAACACTGAAGCTTTCTTT. This codes for CASSPTGTGNTEAFF. The chain joins TRBV4-3 to TRBJ1-1; 7 bases map to TRBD1. Per the germline V gene, CDR1 is LGHNA and CDR2 is YSLEER. Unmatched junction bases numbered 6, after V lost 4 bases and J lost 1 base. The CDR3 has 15 amino acids.

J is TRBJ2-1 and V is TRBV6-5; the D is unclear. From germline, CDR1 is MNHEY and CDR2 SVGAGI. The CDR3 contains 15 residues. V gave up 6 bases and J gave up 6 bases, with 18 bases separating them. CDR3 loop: CASSPTTYDFNEQFF. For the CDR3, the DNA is TGTGCCAGCAGCCCTACTACATACGATTTCAATGAGCAGTTCTTC.

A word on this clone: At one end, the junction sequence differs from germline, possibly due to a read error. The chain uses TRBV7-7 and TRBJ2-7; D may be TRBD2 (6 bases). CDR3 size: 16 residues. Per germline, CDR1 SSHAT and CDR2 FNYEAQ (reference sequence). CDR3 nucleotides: TGTGCTAGCAGCCAAGGCGCGGGACCGACTTTAAACGAGCAGTACTTC. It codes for CASSQGAGPTLNEQYF.

The CDR3 protein is CASSPWTAGHEKLFF. In nucleotides, the CDR3 is TGTGCCAGCAGCCCATGGACAGCAGGTCATGAAAAACTGTTTTTT. This chain uses TRBV7-8 with TRBJ1-4; possibly TRBD1 for D (6 bases). Trimming took 5 bases from V and 6 from J, leaving 16 bases between them. The CDR3 runs 15 residues. In germline, CDR1 is SGHVS, CDR2 FQNEAQ.

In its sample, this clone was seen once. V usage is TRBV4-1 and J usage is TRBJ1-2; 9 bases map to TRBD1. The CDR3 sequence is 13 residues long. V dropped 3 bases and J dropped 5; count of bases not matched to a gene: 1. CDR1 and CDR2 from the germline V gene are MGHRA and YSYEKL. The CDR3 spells CASSQGQGYGYTF. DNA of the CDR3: TGCGCCAGCAGCCAGGGACAGGGTTATGGCTACACCTTC.

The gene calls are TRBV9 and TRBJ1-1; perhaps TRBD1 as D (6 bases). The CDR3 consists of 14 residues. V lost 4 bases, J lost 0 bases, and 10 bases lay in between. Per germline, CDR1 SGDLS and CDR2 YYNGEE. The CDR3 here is CASSPQGLNTEAFF. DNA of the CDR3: TGTGCCAGCAGCCCACAGGGACTGAACACTGAAGCTTTCTTT.

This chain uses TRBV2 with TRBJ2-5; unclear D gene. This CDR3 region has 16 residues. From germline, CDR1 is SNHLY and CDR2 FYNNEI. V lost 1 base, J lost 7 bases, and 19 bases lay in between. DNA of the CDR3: TGTGCCAGCAGTGAAGATGTCTCCCTACCAAAGGGGACCCAGTACTTC. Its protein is CASSEDVSLPKGTQYF.

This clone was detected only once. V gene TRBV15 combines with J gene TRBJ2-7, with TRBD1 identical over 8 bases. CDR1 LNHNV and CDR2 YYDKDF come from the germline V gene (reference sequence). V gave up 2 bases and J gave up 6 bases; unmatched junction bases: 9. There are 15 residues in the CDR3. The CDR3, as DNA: TGTGCCACCAGCAGACGGGACAGGACTTTATCCGAGCAGTACTTC. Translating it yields CATSRRDRTLSEQYF.

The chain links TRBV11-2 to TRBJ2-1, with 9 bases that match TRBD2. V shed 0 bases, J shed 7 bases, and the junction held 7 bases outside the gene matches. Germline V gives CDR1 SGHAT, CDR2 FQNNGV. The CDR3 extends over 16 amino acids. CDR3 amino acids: CASSLDGGGAINEQFF. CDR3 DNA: TGTGCCAGCAGCTTAGACGGCGGGGGGGCCATAAATGAGCAGTTCTTC.

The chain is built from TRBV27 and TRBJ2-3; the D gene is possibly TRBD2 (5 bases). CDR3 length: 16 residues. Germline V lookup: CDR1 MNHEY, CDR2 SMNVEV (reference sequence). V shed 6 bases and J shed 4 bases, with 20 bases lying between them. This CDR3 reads CASSPVRGAGADTQYF. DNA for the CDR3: TGTGCCAGCAGCCCTGTCCGGGGAGCCGGGGCAGATACGCAGTATTTT.

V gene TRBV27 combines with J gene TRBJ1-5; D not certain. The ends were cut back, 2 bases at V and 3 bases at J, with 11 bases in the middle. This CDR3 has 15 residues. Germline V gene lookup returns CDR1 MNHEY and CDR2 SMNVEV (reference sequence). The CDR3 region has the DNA TGTGCCAGCAGTTTAGCGTCCGGGCCCAATCAGCCCCAGCATTTT. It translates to CASSLASGPNQPQHF.

CDR3 amino acids: CASSIKRLAGGLNEQFF. As DNA, the CDR3 is TGTGCCAGCAGCATTAAAAGACTAGCGGGGGGGTTAAATGAGCAGTTCTTC. This sequence joins TRBV7-2 and TRBJ2-1, with 14 bases aligning to TRBD2. Germline values: CDR1 SGHTA, CDR2 FQGNSA. The trim removed 5 bases at V and 7 bases at J, leaving 10 bases unmatched. The CDR3 covers 17 residues.

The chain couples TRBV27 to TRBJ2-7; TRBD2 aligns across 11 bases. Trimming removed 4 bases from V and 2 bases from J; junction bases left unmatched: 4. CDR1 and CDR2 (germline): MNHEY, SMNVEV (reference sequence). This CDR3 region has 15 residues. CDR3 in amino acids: CASSSLAGVPYEQYF. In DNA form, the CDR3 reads TGTGCCAGCAGTTCACTAGCGGGAGTCCCCTACGAGCAGTACTTC.

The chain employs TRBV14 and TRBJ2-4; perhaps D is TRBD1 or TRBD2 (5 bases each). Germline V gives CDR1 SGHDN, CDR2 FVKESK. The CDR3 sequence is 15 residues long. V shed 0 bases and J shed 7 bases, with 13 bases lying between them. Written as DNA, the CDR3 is TGTGCCAGCAGCCAAGATGGGAGACAGAGTAACATTCAGTACTTC. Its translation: CASSQDGRQSNIQYF.